This T cell receptor beta chain appears in the sequencing data of a study of lymphopenia after photon versus proton radiotherapy. Study outcomes and limitations: In patients who died, overall survival fell as post-nadir TCR diversity dropped more. Under photons, naive T cells and diversity fell while effector/memory populations rose.

About this clone: Its target is unknown.

Libraries were prepared by immunoSEQ multiplex PCR; TCRdb keeps only in-frame clonotypes and omits some of them. Seen here are 50,000 or so clones, under 95% observed once, and the top ten hold 18%. There are 14 residues in the CDR3. CDR1 GTSNPN and CDR2 SVGIG come from the germline V gene (reference sequence). Trimming cost V 5 bases and J 4 bases; bases outside gene matches: 10. The clonotype originates from a woman aged 40 to 55 with cholangiocarcinoma. The chain is built from TRBV30 and TRBJ1-2, with 7 bases lining up with TRBD1. The sample here was peripheral blood, taken from a patient treated with photon-based radiotherapy. CDR3 sequence reads: CAWQRTGVSYGYTF. CDR3 bases: TGTGCCTGGCAGCGGACAGGAGTAAGCTATGGCTACACCTTC.